Following are 15 T cell receptor beta chains from one sample sequenced in a study of blood T cell repertoires in COVID-19. Repertoires were generated with immunoSEQ multiplex PCR, while TCRdb's copy carries only in-frame clones and drops some. Found here are 150,000 or so clones, 80% to 85% of them singletons; the top ten hold roughly 8%. The sequencing input was PBMCs or T cells enriched from blood (not recorded which). Source of these receptors: a woman aged 50 to 60 who had recovered from COVID-19.

This clone occurred a few times. The J gene is TRBJ1-1, the V gene TRBV5-1; weak D call: TRBD1 (5 bases). The germline V and J ends were trimmed by 0 bases and 5 bases, with 11 bases remaining between them. The CDR3 loop spans 14 amino acids. Germline assignment: CDR1 SGHRS and CDR2 YFSETQ. The DNA for the CDR3 is TGCGCCAGCAGCTTGGAAGGGGCGCGAACTGAAGCTTTCTTT. Translating gives CASSLEGARTEAFF.

The chain carries TRBV9 and TRBJ2-1, with 8 bases lining up with TRBD2. There are 15 residues in the CDR3. V trimming: 7 bases; J trimming: 3 bases; junction bases outside the gene matches: 9. Germline V gives CDR1 SGDLS, CDR2 YYNGEE. This CDR3 reads CASGITSGGYNEQFF. The CDR3 DNA reads as TGTGCCAGCGGAATAACTAGCGGAGGCTACAATGAGCAGTTCTTC.

The chain has TRBV6-5 and TRBJ2-1; D perhaps matches TRBD2 (6 bases). The CDR3 length is 14 residues. Germline V gene data show CDR1 as MNHEY and CDR2 as SVGAGI. Between the trimmed V and J ends, which lost 6 bases and 7 bases, there was a span of 16 bases. CDR3 protein: CASSPFRGWNEQFF. Here the CDR3 DNA reads TGTGCCAGCAGCCCCTTTCGGGGGTGGAATGAGCAGTTCTTC.

J is TRBJ2-7 and V is TRBV9, with TRBD2 matching over 8 bases. Losses at the gene ends were 0 bases for V and 2 bases for J; bases not matched to a gene: 4. From germline, CDR1 is SGDLS and CDR2 YYNGEE. The CDR3 runs 15 residues. CDR3 amino acids: CASSVGAGGAYEQYF. CDR3 in DNA: TGTGCCAGCAGCGTAGGGGCGGGGGGCGCCTACGAGCAGTACTTC.

The J gene is TRBJ1-1, the V gene TRBV28; D is unresolved. Deletions cut 5 bases from V and 7 bases from J, with 17 bases between. The length of the CDR3 is 14 residues. Germline V gene sequence: CDR1 MDHEN, CDR2 SYDVKM. The CDR3 DNA reads TGTGCCAGCAGTCACGCTACCCCAATCTTTGAAGCTTTCTTT. Its translation: CASSHATPIFEAFF.

This clone appeared a few times. The J gene is TRBJ1-6, the V gene TRBV9; D remains unclear. Germline CDR1 is SGDLS and CDR2 is YYNGEE. CDR3 length: 14 amino acids. The V and J ends lost 6 bases and 8 bases respectively, with 15 bases between them. CDR3: CASTGGVSDSPLHF. CDR3 in DNA: TGTGCCAGCACTGGCGGCGTGTCCGATTCACCCCTCCACTTT. The whole variable domain, remainder taken from reference TRBV9 and TRBJ1-6, is DSGVTQTPKHLITATGQRVTLRCSPRSGDLSVYWYQQSLDQGLQFLIQYYNGEERAKGNILERFSAQQFPDLHSELNLSSLELGDSALYFCASTGGVSDSPLHFGNGTRLTVT.

This clone was seen only once. The gene calls are TRBV5-1 and TRBJ2-7; D tentatively reads TRBD1 or TRBD2 (12 bases each). The CDR3 extends over 23 amino acids. V gave up 4 bases and J gave up 5 bases, with 43 bases separating them. Germline loops: CDR1 SGHRS, CDR2 YFSETQ. The CDR3 region has the DNA TGCGCCAGCAGCGCGGCGGACGGGACAGGGGGCCCCGGACTAGCGGGAAGGTGGCACGAGCAGTACTTC. As protein: CASSAADGTGGPGLAGRWHEQYF.

This clone was seen many times. The chain combines TRBV6-2 or TRBV6-3 with TRBJ1-1; 7 positions agree with TRBD1. Germline V gives CDR1 MNHEY, CDR2 SVGEGT. V lost 2 bases, J lost 1 base, and 7 bases stayed unmatched. This CDR3 has 16 amino acids. This CDR3 is CASSYLPGTANTEAFF. The DNA of the CDR3 is TGTGCCAGCAGTTACCTACCCGGGACAGCGAACACTGAAGCTTTCTTT.

The J gene is TRBJ2-3, the V gene TRBV7-9; 10 bases are shared with TRBD2. Trimming cost V 6 bases and J 2 bases; bases outside gene matches: 2. CDR1 and CDR2 (germline): SEHNR, FQNEAQ (reference sequence). The CDR3 length is 14 residues. The CDR3 reads CASRGLATTDTQYF. CDR3 nucleotides: TGTGCCAGCAGGGGACTAGCGACCACAGATACGCAGTATTTT.

This chain connects TRBV7-2 to TRBJ1-5, with unresolved D. This CDR3 comprises 14 residues. Germline assignment: CDR1 SGHTA and CDR2 FQGNSA. Trimming took 5 bases from V and 3 from J, leaving 11 bases between them. CDR3 nucleotide sequence: TGTGCCAGCAGCCCCGGACTGGTCAATCAGCCCCAGCATTTT. It codes for CASSPGLVNQPQHF.

The V and J genes are TRBV9 and TRBJ2-1; D not resolved. Germline V CDR1 and CDR2: SGDLS, YYNGEE. With 0 bases removed from V and 0 bases from J, the gap between germline ends came to 10 bases. The CDR3 runs to 16 residues. The CDR3 DNA reads TGTGCCAGCAGCGTAGATGTGGTGAGCTCCTACAATGAGCAGTTCTTC. This encodes CASSVDVVSSYNEQFF.

This clone was counted a few times. The gene calls are TRBV11-2 and TRBJ1-1, with TRBD1 as a possible D gene (5 bases). The germline V gene encodes CDR1 SGHAT and CDR2 FQNNGV. V lost 1 base, J lost 4 bases, and 10 bases lay in between. The CDR3 totals 14 residues. Written as DNA, the CDR3 is TGTGCCAGCAGCTTAGTGTCGGGGGTCACTGAAGCTTTCTTT. Translated: CASSLVSGVTEAFF.

This chain uses TRBV7-2 with TRBJ2-3; TRBD2 might be the D (6 bases). This CDR3 is built from 16 residues. Trimming removed 6 bases at V and 2 bases at J, with 18 bases between. Germline-derived CDR1 and CDR2 are SGHTA and FQGNSA. CDR3 amino acids: CASRPSGLRITDTQYF. The CDR3 DNA reads as TGTGCCAGCAGGCCCTCGGGACTCAGGATCACAGATACGCAGTATTTT. The complete variable domain, with remaining parts taken from reference TRBV7-2 and TRBJ2-3, reads GAGVSQSPSNKVTEKGKDVELRCDPISGHTALYWYRQSLGQGLEFLIYFQGNSAPDKSGLPSDRFSAERTGGSVSTLTIQRTQQEDSAVYLCASRPSGLRITDTQYFGPGTRLTVL.

The chain combines TRBV6-5 with TRBJ1-2, with D maybe TRBD1 (6 bases). This CDR3 has 13 residues. In germline, CDR1 is MNHEY, CDR2 SVGAGI. Trimming pared 8 bases from V and 5 bases from J, leaving 15 bases between. The CDR3 coding sequence is TGTGCCAGCTGTAGACAGGTAGAATATGGCTACACCTTC. This encodes CASCRQVEYGYTF.

The chain joins TRBV5-1 to TRBJ1-1; TRBD1 might be the D (6 bases). V was trimmed by 5 bases and J by 1 base, leaving 12 bases between them. This CDR3 spans 14 amino acids. The germline CDR1 and CDR2 sequences are SGHRS and YFSETQ. The CDR3 spells CASRPRGRNTEAFF. The CDR3 coding sequence is TGCGCCAGCAGACCCAGGGGTAGGAACACTGAAGCTTTCTTT.